Below, 29 T cell receptor beta chains from the same sample are listed, as sequenced in a study of blood T cells in healthy people across ages. The second PCR ran about 6 to 12 cycles with a sample-barcoded 5' primer and J-beta primers. TCRdb processed the 5' RACE reads anew with MiXCR; each CDR3 protein has one entry. The top ten hold 51% of the sample, which has a few hundred thousand distinct CDR3 sequences, about 55% seen once. The sequenced sample was blood. The receptors originated from a man between 60 and 70 years old in good health.

The chain links TRBV10-3 to TRBJ2-7; D tentatively fits TRBD1 or TRBD2 (6 bases each). The J call may be wrong; the DNA end is better matched by TRBJ2-5. This CDR3 contains 15 residues. Per germline, CDR1 ENHRY and CDR2 SYGVKD. Written as DNA, the CDR3 is TGTGCCATCAGTGAGACCATGGGGGGCGCGGAGACCCAGTACTTC. Encoded protein: CAISETMGGAETQYF.

As for this clonotype: This may be a read error: a much more frequent sequence differs by one nucleotide. The chain combines TRBV7-2 with TRBJ2-4, with unresolved D. The end of the DNA fits TRBJ2-7 better, so the J call may be wrong. CDR1 SGHTA and CDR2 FQGNSA come from the germline V gene. The CDR3 is made up of 14 amino acids. DNA for the CDR3: TGTGCCAGCAGCTATGCAGAGCCAACCTACGAGCAGTACTTC. Translated: CASSYAEPTYEQYF.

This clonotype occurred a few times. The chain carries TRBV9 and TRBJ1-2; D uncertain. Germline CDR1 is SGDLS and CDR2 is YYNGEE. V was shortened by 4 bases and J by 1 base, with 14 bases between the two germline ends. The CDR3 is 15 amino acids. CDR3 in amino acids: CASSPSDGFNYGYTF. CDR3 nucleotides: TGTGCCAGCAGCCCGTCGGACGGATTTAACTATGGCTACACCTTC.

This clonotype was counted many times. V usage is TRBV18 and J usage is TRBJ2-7; 7 bases line up with TRBD1. Germline trimming cut 8 bases from V and 4 bases from J; bases unmatched to any gene: 5. Germline assignment: CDR1 KGHSH and CDR2 LQKENI. CDR3 size: 12 residues. In DNA, the CDR3 is TGTGCCAGCAGCCGACAGGGATACGAGCAGTACTTC. It specifies CASSRQGYEQYF. Complete variable domain (other parts from reference TRBV18 and TRBJ2-7): NAGVMQNPRHLVRRRGQEARLRCSPMKGHSHVYWYRQLPEEGLKFMVYLQKENIIDESGMPKERFSAEFPKEGPSILRIQQVVRGDSAAYFCASSRQGYEQYFGPGTRLTVT.

This clonotype was observed a handful of times. The chain employs TRBV28 and TRBJ2-7, with TRBD2 identical over 14 bases. The germline V gene encodes CDR1 MDHEN and CDR2 SYDVKM. This CDR3 has 16 residues. V dropped 4 bases and J dropped 3; count of bases not matched to a gene: 5. The CDR3 reads CASSYLGTSGSYEQYF. DNA for the CDR3: TGTGCCAGCAGTTACCTGGGGACTAGCGGGAGCTACGAGCAGTACTTC. The complete variable domain, with remaining parts taken from reference TRBV28 and TRBJ2-7, reads DVKVTQSSRYLVKRTGEKVFLECVQDMDHENMFWYRQDPGLGLRLIYFSYDVKMKEKGDIPEGYSVSREKKERFSLILESASTNQTSMYLCASSYLGTSGSYEQYFGPGTRLTVT.

V usage is TRBV6-2 or TRBV6-3 and J usage is TRBJ2-4, with 9 bases matching TRBD2. From germline, CDR1 is MNHEY and CDR2 SVGEGT. The CDR3 spans 15 residues. After removal of 2 bases from V and 13 bases from J, the junction contained 12 bases not matched to a gene. The CDR3: CASSYGSGGYNEQYF. CDR3 sequence (DNA): TGTGCCAGCAGTTACGGTAGCGGGGGTTACAATGAGCAGTACTTC.

This clonotype was detected ten times or more. The rearrangement links TRBV12-3 or TRBV12-4 to TRBJ2-4; D might be TRBD2 (5 bases). The CDR3 extends over 18 amino acids. Trimming shortened V by 5 bases and J by 0 bases, and 20 bases separated the two germline ends. DNA of the CDR3: TGTGCCAGCAGTACCCGAGGGCTGGGTAACGTAGCCAAAAACATTCAGTACTTC. This encodes CASSTRGLGNVAKNIQYF.

The sample holds a few counts of this clonotype. J is TRBJ2-7 and V is TRBV6-2 or TRBV6-3, with TRBD1 matching over 9 bases. This CDR3 spans 15 amino acids. Trimming at V came to 7 bases and at J to 1 base, leaving 8 bases not matched to a gene. From germline, CDR1 is MNHEY and CDR2 SVGEGT. The chain's CDR3 is CASITPGQGSYEQYF. The CDR3 nucleotides read TGTGCCAGCATTACACCGGGACAGGGTTCCTACGAGCAGTACTTC.

This clonotype appeared a few times. V is TRBV6-2 or TRBV6-3 and J is TRBJ2-3; 10 bases are shared with TRBD2. Losses at the gene ends were 8 bases for V and 5 bases for J; bases not matched to a gene: 10. CDR1 MNHEY and CDR2 SVGEGT come from the germline V gene. CDR3 length: 15 amino acids. CDR3: CASHFSASGGDTQYF. The CDR3 nucleotides read TGTGCCAGCCATTTTTCGGCTAGCGGGGGAGATACGCAGTATTTT.

This clonotype was recorded only once. The chain links TRBV7-2 to TRBJ1-2; tentative D call: TRBD1 (6 bases). The CDR3 spans 18 residues. The V and J ends lost 0 bases and 6 bases respectively, with 23 bases between them. Germline loops: CDR1 SGHTA, CDR2 FQGNSA. CDR3 protein: CASSLARGAGALLHGYTF. The CDR3 DNA reads as TGTGCCAGCAGCTTAGCGCGCGGTGCGGGGGCGCTTCTCCATGGCTACACCTTC.

J is TRBJ2-6 and V is TRBV7-2, with D tentatively TRBD1 (6 bases). CDR1 and CDR2 from the germline V gene are SGHTA and FQGNSA. Between the trimmed V and J ends, which lost 5 bases and 0 bases, there was a span of 17 bases. This CDR3 comprises 18 residues. In DNA form, the CDR3 reads TGTGCCAGCAGCCCGGGACGGGACACGAGCTCTGGGGCCAACGTCCTGACTTTC. Residues: CASSPGRDTSSGANVLTF.

The chain recombines TRBV5-1 with TRBJ2-3; 14 bases map to TRBD2. The J segment lost 3 bases and the V segment lost 3 bases, leaving 6 bases of the junction unmatched. The germline V gene encodes CDR1 SGHRS and CDR2 YFSETQ. The CDR3 sequence is 17 residues long. The CDR3 DNA follows: TGCGCCAGCAGCTCCGGGACTAGCGGGAGAAGGACAGATACGCAGTATTTT. Translating gives CASSSGTSGRRTDTQYF.

CDR3 bases: TGCAGTGCTCCCTCCCTAGCGGGGGTCTCCTACGAGCAGTACTTC. Protein sequence: CSAPSLAGVSYEQYF. The chain is built from TRBV20-1 and TRBJ2-7; 10 nucleotides align to TRBD2. The trim removed 5 bases at V and 0 bases at J, leaving 7 bases unmatched. The CDR3 has 15 amino acids. Germline CDR1 and CDR2: DFQATT and SNEGSKA (reference sequence).

V gene TRBV12-3 or TRBV12-4 combines with J gene TRBJ2-3, with 10 nucleotides matching TRBD2. This CDR3 has 16 amino acids. The V and J ends lost 2 bases and 4 bases, in that order; junction bases with no gene match: 6. The CDR3 DNA follows: TGTGCCAGCAGTTTAAGCGGGGGGGCCAGGGCAGATACGCAGTATTTT. Translation gives CASSLSGGARADTQYF.

As regards this clonotype: Mismatch with germline at one junction end may stem from a read error. This sequence joins TRBV20-1 and TRBJ1-1; D may be TRBD1 (6 bases). CDR1 and CDR2 (germline): DFQATT, SNEGSKA (reference sequence). The CDR3 has 14 amino acids. The CDR3 is CSASGRGLNPEAFF. CDR3 in DNA: TGCAGTGCTAGCGGCAGGGGATTGAACCCTGAAGCTTTCTTT.

Concerning this clonotype: Given a much more abundant clone one base away, this may be a read error. The V gene is TRBV27, the J gene TRBJ1-2; a possible D gene is TRBD1 (5 bases). The CDR3 runs to 14 residues. CDR1 and CDR2 (germline): MNHEY, SMNVEV (reference sequence). The V gene lost 3 bases and the J gene lost 2 bases, with 10 bases spanning the gap. CDR3 amino acids: CASSFAGSNYGYTF. In DNA, the CDR3 is TGTGCCAGCAGTTTCGCAGGGTCGAACTATGGCTACACCTTC.

This chain uses TRBV15 with TRBJ2-7; 7 bases align to TRBD1. The CDR3 extends over 13 amino acids. Germline-derived CDR1 and CDR2 are LNHNV and YYDKDF (reference sequence). The junction had 5 bases not matched to a gene; V was cut back by 3 bases and J by 6 bases. CDR3 loop: CATSSEGAREQYF. The CDR3 coding sequence is TGTGCCACCAGCAGCGAGGGGGCCCGCGAGCAGTACTTC. The full variable domain, rest sourced from reference TRBV15 and TRBJ2-7, is DAMVIQNPRYQVTQFGKPVTLSCSQTLNHNVMYWYQQKSSQAPKLLFHYYDKDFNNEADTPDNFQSRRPNTSFCFLDIRSPGLGDTAMYLCATSSEGAREQYFGPGTRLTVT.

This clonotype was recorded only once. The chain links TRBV20-1 to TRBJ2-7; TRBD2 might be the D (5 bases). Trimming took off 1 base at V and 2 bases at J, with 15 bases between the two ends. There are 15 residues in the CDR3. From germline, CDR1 is DFQATT and CDR2 SNEGSKA (reference sequence). CDR3 nucleotides: TGCAGTGCTAGAGGTGGCGGGCAGCATACCTACGAGCAGTACTTC. Protein: CSARGGGQHTYEQYF.

J is TRBJ2-1 and V is TRBV6-2 or TRBV6-3; TRBD2 aligns across 12 bases. The V gene's germline CDR1 is MNHEY and CDR2 SVGEGT. CDR3 length: 16 residues. Trimming cost V 4 bases and J 7 bases; bases outside gene matches: 8. The CDR3 region has the DNA TGTGCCAGCAGTTTTTCACTAGCGGGAGGTACAAATGAGCAGTTCTTC. The encoded protein is CASSFSLAGGTNEQFF.

The CDR3 reads CAISQTGNYGYTF. In nucleotides, the CDR3 is TGTGCCATCAGTCAAACAGGGAACTATGGCTACACCTTC. This rearrangement joins TRBV10-3 to TRBJ1-2; D possibly corresponds to TRBD1 (6 bases). The CDR3 contains 13 residues. The V gene lost 5 bases and the J gene lost 2 bases, with 9 bases spanning the gap. Germline V CDR1 and CDR2: ENHRY, SYGVKD.

V usage is TRBV7-2 and J usage is TRBJ2-1; D gene ambiguous. CDR1 is SGHTA and CDR2 is FQGNSA in the germline V gene. The V end lost 5 bases, the J end lost 5 bases, and 16 bases lay between the germline ends. This CDR3 is built from 15 residues. CDR3 sequence reads: CASSPRSARHNEQFF. The CDR3, as DNA: TGTGCCAGCAGCCCCCGGTCGGCACGTCACAATGAGCAGTTCTTC.

The chain recombines TRBV29-1 with TRBJ2-1; maybe TRBD2 (6 bases). The J call could be wrong; TRBJ2-7 is a better fit for the DNA end. The CDR3 spans 14 residues. From germline, CDR1 is SQVTM and CDR2 ANQGSEA. The CDR3 DNA sequence: TGCAGCGTTGAGGTGCGGGGTAAATACAATGAGCAGTACTTC. Translated: CSVEVRGKYNEQYF.

The V gene is TRBV7-3, the J gene TRBJ2-1; a weak D match, TRBD2 (6 bases). There are 15 residues in the CDR3. The V end lost 5 bases, the J end lost 0 bases, and 11 bases lay between the germline ends. Germline V lookup: CDR1 SGHTA, CDR2 FQGTGA. The CDR3, as DNA: TGTGCCAGCAGCCTGACTAGGGACTCCTACAATGAGCAGTTCTTC. Its translation is CASSLTRDSYNEQFF.

This clonotype was observed a handful of times. The chain joins TRBV29-1 to TRBJ2-5; 9 bases agree with TRBD1. V lost 5 bases and J lost 4; bases outside the gene matches: 5. The CDR3 loop spans 13 amino acids. The germline V gene has CDR1 SQVTM and CDR2 ANQGSEA. CDR3 DNA sequence: TGCAGCGTTACTATGACAGGGGGAGAGACCCAGTACTTC. Protein: CSVTMTGGETQYF. Variable domain in full (rest from reference TRBV29-1 and TRBJ2-5): SAVISQKPSRDICQRGTSLTIQCQVDSQVTMMFWYRQQPGQSLTLIATANQGSEATYESGFVIDKFPISRPNLTFSTLTVSNMSPEDSSIYLCSVTMTGGETQYFGPGTRLLVL.

This chain uses TRBV13 with TRBJ2-1; D is ambiguous. Germline V gene sequence: CDR1 PRHDT, CDR2 FYEKMQ (reference sequence). This CDR3 has 15 amino acids. Trimming stripped 5 bases from V and 5 bases from J, with 16 bases between. The CDR3 reads CASSLTLRSDNEQFF. The CDR3 nucleotides are TGTGCCAGCAGCCTCACGCTGCGGAGCGACAATGAGCAGTTCTTC.

V is TRBV30 and J is TRBJ1-6; no clear D gene. The CDR3 has 12 residues. Trimming cost V 3 bases and J 9 bases, with 9 bases left between them. Germline values: CDR1 GTSNPN, CDR2 SVGIG (reference sequence). CDR3 sequence: CAWSRTLSPLHF. Here the CDR3 DNA reads TGTGCCTGGAGCCGGACCCTTTCACCCCTCCACTTT.

The genes are TRBV15 and TRBJ2-7, with TRBD1 matching over 9 bases. The length of the CDR3 is 17 residues. The germline gives CDR1 LNHNV, CDR2 YYDKDF (reference sequence). Germline trimming cut 2 bases from V and 4 bases from J; bases unmatched to any gene: 12. CDR3 residues: CATSRSRTGGARYEQYF. The CDR3 DNA reads as TGTGCCACCAGCAGATCCCGAACAGGGGGCGCAAGGTACGAGCAGTACTTC. Using reference TRBV15 and TRBJ2-7 for the parts outside the CDR3, the full variable domain is DAMVIQNPRYQVTQFGKPVTLSCSQTLNHNVMYWYQQKSSQAPKLLFHYYDKDFNNEADTPDNFQSRRPNTSFCFLDIRSPGLGDTAMYLCATSRSRTGGARYEQYFGPGTRLTVT.

This clonotype has just one count. CDR3 region: CASGLGTDIKNIQYF. CDR3 sequence (DNA): TGTGCTAGTGGTTTGGGGACAGACATAAAAAACATTCAGTACTTC. This sequence joins TRBV12-5 and TRBJ2-4, with D possibly TRBD1 on 6 matching bases. CDR3 size: 15 residues. Per germline, CDR1 LGHNT and CDR2 FRNRAP. Deletions cut 1 base from V and 4 bases from J, with 11 bases between.

V gene TRBV28 combines with J gene TRBJ1-4; D unclear. The CDR3 covers 12 residues. Between the trimmed V and J ends, which lost 6 bases and 8 bases, there was a span of 10 bases. Germline assignment: CDR1 MDHEN and CDR2 SYDVKM. CDR3 in amino acids: CASSKVEEKLFF. CDR3 nucleotide sequence: TGTGCCAGCAGCAAAGTTGAGGAAAAACTGTTTTTT.